This passage covers 16 T cell receptor beta chains from one sample sequenced in a study of blood T cell repertoires in COVID-19. Generated by immunoSEQ multiplex PCR, the TCRdb table keeps only in-frame clones and is missing some. Here the sample spans approximately 24,000 clones, 85% to 90% being singletons. The sequenced sample consisted of peripheral blood. The receptor set was obtained from a man aged 65-85 years with acute or convalescent COVID-19.

The chain recombines TRBV24-1 with TRBJ2-1; possibly TRBD2 for D (6 bases). This CDR3 contains 15 residues. V lost 3 bases, J lost 3 bases, and 11 bases lay in between. CDR1 is KGHDR and CDR2 is SFDVKD in the germline V gene. CDR3 sequence reads: CATSDGRDVYNEQFF. The DNA for the CDR3 is TGTGCCACCAGTGATGGGCGGGACGTCTACAATGAGCAGTTCTTC.

This clone was seen once. V and J are TRBV11-2 and TRBJ1-2; D possibly corresponds to TRBD1 (6 bases). V was trimmed by 0 bases and J by 5 bases, leaving 10 bases between them. Germline V lookup: CDR1 SGHAT, CDR2 FQNNGV. The CDR3 runs to 14 residues. CDR3 sequence: CASSLDTGYYGYTF. The CDR3 nucleotides are TGTGCCAGCAGCTTAGATACAGGGTATTATGGCTACACCTTC.

The V call is TRBV28, the J call TRBJ1-5; 7 nucleotides line up with TRBD1. The V segment lost 5 bases and the J segment 2 bases; nucleotides outside the gene matches: 6. The CDR3 is made up of 15 amino acids. Germline V lookup: CDR1 MDHEN, CDR2 SYDVKM. The CDR3, as DNA: TGTGCCAGCAGTGTTACAGGGGCGGGCAATCAGCCCCAGCATTTT. It yields the protein CASSVTGAGNQPQHF.

This clone occurred a few times. The CDR3 sequence is CASSTGEGYYGYTF. The CDR3 DNA follows: TGTGCCAGTAGTACTGGGGAGGGCTACTATGGCTACACCTTC. The V call is TRBV19, the J call TRBJ1-2; D remains unclear. The germline gives CDR1 LNHDA, CDR2 SQIVND (reference sequence). V dropped 4 bases and J dropped 3 bases, with 12 bases sitting between them. This CDR3 spans 14 amino acids.

The J gene is TRBJ1-4, the V gene TRBV3-1 (or the pseudogene TRBV3-2), with unresolved D. Trimming stripped 0 bases from V and 10 bases from J, with 18 bases between. Germline loops: CDR1 LGHDT, CDR2 YNNKEL (reference sequence). The CDR3 totals 16 residues. The CDR3 here is CASSQEGGIGRGKLFF. CDR3 coding DNA: TGTGCCAGCAGCCAAGAAGGAGGGATAGGGCGGGGAAAACTGTTTTTT.

The rearrangement uses TRBV28 and TRBJ2-7; the D is unclear. V lost 7 bases, J lost 4 bases, and 17 bases lay in between. Germline loops: CDR1 MDHEN, CDR2 SYDVKM. The length of the CDR3 is 14 residues. Here the CDR3 reads CASTLYRQRYEQYF. CDR3 nucleotide sequence: TGTGCCAGCACCCTATACCGCCAAAGATACGAGCAGTACTTC.

The chain combines TRBV11-2 with TRBJ1-1; possibly TRBD1 for D (5 bases). Trimming cost V 5 bases and J 3 bases, with 10 bases left between them. The CDR3 totals 13 residues. Per the germline V gene, CDR1 is SGHAT and CDR2 is FQNNGV. The CDR3 loop reads CASSAKGDTEAFF. The CDR3 coding sequence is TGTGCCAGCAGCGCGAAAGGGGACACTGAAGCTTTCTTT.

This clone was counted once. This chain uses TRBV10-3 with TRBJ2-1, with TRBD2 identical over 8 bases. The CDR3 extends over 15 amino acids. The germline CDR1 and CDR2 sequences are ENHRY and SYGVKD. With V trimmed by 2 bases and J by 10 bases, 10 bases remained unmatched. The CDR3 nucleotides are TGTGCCATCAGTGAGCACGAGTCTTCGGGGGGGGAGCAGTTCTTC. Translating gives CAISEHESSGGEQFF.

The V gene is TRBV5-1, the J gene TRBJ2-2, with a weak D call TRBD2 (6 bases). CDR1 is SGHRS, CDR2 YFSETQ, per germline. The V end lost 2 bases, the J end lost 5 bases, and 13 bases lay between the germline ends. The CDR3 contains 15 residues. Written as DNA, the CDR3 is TGCGCCAGCAGCTTAGGGGCGGCGGGGACCGGGGAGCTGTTTTTT. This codes for CASSLGAAGTGELFF.

The rearrangement links TRBV11-2 to TRBJ2-1; D gene unclear. Trimming pared 4 bases from V and 6 bases from J, leaving 13 bases between. The CDR3 totals 14 residues. Germline V gives CDR1 SGHAT, CDR2 FQNNGV. In nucleotides, the CDR3 is TGTGCCAGCAGCTCACCGAAGAGCTCCAATGAGCAGTTCTTC. Translating gives CASSSPKSSNEQFF.

Written as DNA, the CDR3 is TGTGCCAGCTCACCTGGGGACTCCCGGGCCCAGCATTTT. Amino acids: CASSPGDSRAQHF. The V gene is TRBV18, the J gene TRBJ1-5; TRBD1 is a possible D gene (5 bases). The ends were cut back, 3 bases at V and 11 bases at J, with 14 bases in the middle. In germline, CDR1 is KGHSH, CDR2 LQKENI. The CDR3 spans 13 residues.

This clone has a handful of counts. The chain combines TRBV29-1 with TRBJ2-7; 12 bases map to TRBD1. The germline CDR1 and CDR2 sequences are SQVTM and ANQGSEA. This CDR3 comprises 13 residues. The V gene end was trimmed by 6 bases and the J gene end by 6 bases; junction bases not matched to a gene: 6. Written as DNA, the CDR3 is TGCAGCGTCGCCCGGGACAGGGGGCTCGAGCAGTACTTC. Residues: CSVARDRGLEQYF.

This chain joins TRBV24-1 and TRBJ2-7; tentative D call: TRBD1 (5 bases). The CDR3 has 14 amino acids. V was cut by 2 bases and J by 6 bases, with 13 bases left in between. The germline CDR1 and CDR2 sequences are KGHDR and SFDVKD. The CDR3 bases are TGTGCCACCAGTGATTCAGGGAAGGCTCGCGAGCAGTACTTC. Protein: CATSDSGKAREQYF.

The genes are TRBV28 and TRBJ2-7; TRBD1 might be the D (6 bases). The V gene's germline CDR1 is MDHEN and CDR2 SYDVKM. V gave up 5 bases and J gave up 1 base, with 12 bases separating them. The CDR3 sequence is 14 residues long. Written as DNA, the CDR3 is TGTGCCAGCAGTGCGACAGGAGGTTCCTACGAGCAGTACTTC. Amino acids: CASSATGGSYEQYF.

This chain links TRBV5-5 with TRBJ2-2; 7 bases line up with TRBD2. Germline V gene lookup returns CDR1 SGHKS and CDR2 YYEKEE (reference sequence). The CDR3 is 14 amino acids. V shed 5 bases and J 7 bases; nucleotides not matched to a gene: 8. CDR3 sequence reads: CASRESGNDGELFF. The CDR3, as DNA: TGTGCCAGCAGGGAGAGCGGGAACGACGGGGAGCTGTTTTTT.

The rearrangement links TRBV2 to TRBJ1-2; the D gene is possibly TRBD1 (5 bases). The CDR3 is 13 amino acids. CDR1 SNHLY and CDR2 FYNNEI come from the germline V gene. V shed 10 bases and J shed 3 bases, with 15 bases lying between them. The chain's CDR3 is CATQGGRDYGYTF. Written as DNA, the CDR3 is TGTGCCACCCAGGGTGGTAGGGACTATGGCTACACCTTC. Based on the CDR3 plus reference TRBV2 and TRBJ1-2, the full variable domain is EPEVTQTPSHQVTQMGQEVILRCVPISNHLYFYWYRQILGQKVEFLVSFYNNEISEKSEIFDDQFSVERPDGSNFTLKIRSTKLEDSAMYFCATQGGRDYGYTFGSGTRLTVV.